The present T cell receptor beta chain was sequenced within a study of cytomegalovirus exposure and HLA in healthy donors. PCR amplification relied on 60 Vbeta primers (plus 13 Jbeta primers). The method was immunoSEQ multiplex PCR; TCRdb's version includes in-frame clones alone and lacks a portion of them. The data contain around 90,000 clones, around 59% of them seen just once; the ten biggest clones take up 2.3%. This clone was seen a few times. The antigen is unknown. Study conclusions and caveats: The dataset shows that most TCR sequences were rare, while some public TCRs occurred in many donors.

The length of the CDR3 is 14 residues. V was cut by 6 bases and J by 0 bases, with 6 bases left in between. The V gene's germline CDR1 is KGHSH and CDR2 LQKENI. The clonotype comes from a human donor in good health. Sample: PBMCs. The chain joins TRBV18 to TRBJ2-6; no reliable D call. The CDR3 DNA sequence: TGTGCCAGCTCCCGTAACTCTGGGGCCAACGTCCTGACTTTC. Amino acids: CASSRNSGANVLTF.